This entry features one T cell receptor beta chain sequence. Its target is unknown. This record belongs to a study of cytomegalovirus exposure and HLA in healthy donors. Study information: The Caucasian-associated ancestry cluster held roughly 84% of around 380 genotyped donors.

The PCR was carried out with 60 Vbeta primers and 13 Jbeta primers. Sequencing used immunoSEQ multiplex PCR; TCRdb keeps in-frame clones, though not all of them. This table holds fewer than 150,000 clones, 65% to 80% found once. Recording of this donor's CMV serostatus was not done. General study results and limits: By a later analysis, the bulk of CMV-associated TCR beta chains appeared HLA-restricted. In vitro assays verified that a few CMV-associated chains recognized CMV antigens specifically.

V was shortened by 4 bases and J by 8 bases, with 13 bases between the two germline ends. Looked up from germline, CDR1 is SGHRS and CDR2 is YFSETQ. The CDR3 is 14 amino acids. This receptor was identified in a human donor in good health. The rearrangement uses TRBV5-1 and TRBJ1-6, with D possibly being TRBD1 (6 bases). Sequencing was carried out using PBMCs. CDR3 DNA sequence: TGCGCCAGCAGCCCCCTGGGGGCGGATTCACCCCTCCACTTT. Its protein product is CASSPLGADSPLHF.